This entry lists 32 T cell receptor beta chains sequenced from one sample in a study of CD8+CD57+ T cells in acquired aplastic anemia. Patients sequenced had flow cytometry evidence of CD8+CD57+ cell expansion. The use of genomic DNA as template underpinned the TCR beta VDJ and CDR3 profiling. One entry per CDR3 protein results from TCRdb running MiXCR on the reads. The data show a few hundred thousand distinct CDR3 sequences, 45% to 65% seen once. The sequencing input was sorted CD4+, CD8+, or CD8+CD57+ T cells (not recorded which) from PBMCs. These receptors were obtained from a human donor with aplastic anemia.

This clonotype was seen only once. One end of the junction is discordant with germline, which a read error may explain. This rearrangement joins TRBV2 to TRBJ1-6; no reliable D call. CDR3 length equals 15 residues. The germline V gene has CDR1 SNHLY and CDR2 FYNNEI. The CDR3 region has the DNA TGTGCCGGCAGTCCTCTAAGCTCCTATAATTCACCCCTCCACTTT. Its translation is CAGSPLSSYNSPLHF.

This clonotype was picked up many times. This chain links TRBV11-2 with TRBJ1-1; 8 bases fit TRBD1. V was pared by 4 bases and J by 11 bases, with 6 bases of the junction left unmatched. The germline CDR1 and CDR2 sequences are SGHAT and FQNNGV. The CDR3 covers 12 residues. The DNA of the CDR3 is TGTGCCAGCAGCTCGACAGGGGCGACGGCTTTCTTT. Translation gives CASSSTGATAFF.

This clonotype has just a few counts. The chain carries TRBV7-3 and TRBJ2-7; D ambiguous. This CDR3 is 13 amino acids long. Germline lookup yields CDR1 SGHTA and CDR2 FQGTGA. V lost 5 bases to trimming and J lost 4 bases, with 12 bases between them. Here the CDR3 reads CASSLTDGYEQYF. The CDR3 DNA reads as TGTGCCAGCAGCCTCACGGACGGGTACGAGCAGTACTTC.

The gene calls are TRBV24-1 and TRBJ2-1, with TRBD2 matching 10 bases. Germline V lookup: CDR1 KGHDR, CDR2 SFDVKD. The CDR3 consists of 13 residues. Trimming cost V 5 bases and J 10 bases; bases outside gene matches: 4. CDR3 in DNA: TGTGCCACCAGTGCTAGCGGGAGAGAAGAGCAGTTCTTC. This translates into CATSASGREEQFF.

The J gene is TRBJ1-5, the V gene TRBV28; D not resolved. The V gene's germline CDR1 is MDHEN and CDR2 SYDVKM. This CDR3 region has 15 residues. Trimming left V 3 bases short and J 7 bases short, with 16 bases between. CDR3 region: CASSFDVGSRQPQHF. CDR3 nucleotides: TGTGCCAGCAGTTTCGATGTGGGGTCTCGGCAGCCCCAGCATTTT.

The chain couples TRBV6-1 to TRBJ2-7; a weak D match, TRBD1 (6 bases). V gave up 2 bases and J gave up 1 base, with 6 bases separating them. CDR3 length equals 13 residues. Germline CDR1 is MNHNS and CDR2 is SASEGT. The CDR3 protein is CASSETGSYEQYF. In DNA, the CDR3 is TGTGCCAGCAGTGAAACAGGGTCCTACGAGCAGTACTTC.

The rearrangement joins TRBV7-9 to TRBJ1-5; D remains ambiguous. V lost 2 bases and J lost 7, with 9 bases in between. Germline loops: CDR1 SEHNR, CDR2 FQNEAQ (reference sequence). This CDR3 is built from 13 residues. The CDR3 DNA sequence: TGTGCCAGCAGCTTACTAGCGGGACAGCCCCAGCATTTT. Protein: CASSLLAGQPQHF.

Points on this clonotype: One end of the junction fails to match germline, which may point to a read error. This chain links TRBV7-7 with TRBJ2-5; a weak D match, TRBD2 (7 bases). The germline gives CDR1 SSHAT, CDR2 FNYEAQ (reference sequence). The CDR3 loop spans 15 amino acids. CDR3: CASSYSGGAGETQYF. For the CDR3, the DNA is TGTGCTAGCAGTTACTCTGGGGGGGCGGGGGAGACCCAGTACTTC. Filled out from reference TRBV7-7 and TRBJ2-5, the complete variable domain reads GAGVSQSPRYKVTKRGQDVTLRCDPISSHATLYWYQQALGQGPEFLTYFNYEAQPDKSGLPSDRFSAERPEGSISTLTIQRTEQRDSAMYRCASSYSGGAGETQYFGPGTRLLVL.

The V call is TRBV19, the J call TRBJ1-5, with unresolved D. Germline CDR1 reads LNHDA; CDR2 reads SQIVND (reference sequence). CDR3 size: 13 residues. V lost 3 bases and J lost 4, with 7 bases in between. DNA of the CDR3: TGTGCCAGTAGTATGGCCGGAAATCAGCCCCAGCATTTT. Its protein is CASSMAGNQPQHF.

This chain's CDR3 is CASSFTGASVEKLFF. DNA for the CDR3: TGCGCCAGCAGCTTTACCGGGGCGTCTGTTGAAAAACTGTTTTTT. The V gene is TRBV5-1, the J gene TRBJ1-4, with D maybe TRBD1 (5 bases). In germline, CDR1 is SGHRS, CDR2 YFSETQ. The CDR3 runs to 15 residues. With 2 bases removed from V and 7 bases from J, the gap between germline ends came to 15 bases.

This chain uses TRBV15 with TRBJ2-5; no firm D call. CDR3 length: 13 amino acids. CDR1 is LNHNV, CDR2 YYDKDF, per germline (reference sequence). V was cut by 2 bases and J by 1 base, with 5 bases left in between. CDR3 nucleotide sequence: TGTGCCACCAGCAGATCATCCCAAGAGACCCAGTACTTC. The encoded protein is CATSRSSQETQYF.

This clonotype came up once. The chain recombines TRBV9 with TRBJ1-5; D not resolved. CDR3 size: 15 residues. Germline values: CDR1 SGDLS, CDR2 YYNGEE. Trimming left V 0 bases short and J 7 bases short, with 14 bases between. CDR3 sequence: CASSVGAGLTQPQHF. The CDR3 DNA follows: TGTGCCAGCAGCGTAGGGGCAGGCCTAACACAGCCCCAGCATTTT.

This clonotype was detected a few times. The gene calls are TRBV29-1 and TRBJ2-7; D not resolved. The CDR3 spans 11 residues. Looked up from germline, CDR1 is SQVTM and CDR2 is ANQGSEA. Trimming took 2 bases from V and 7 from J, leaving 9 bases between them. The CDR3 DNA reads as TGCAGCGTTGAATCCAGCAGGGAGCAGTACTTC. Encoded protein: CSVESSREQYF.

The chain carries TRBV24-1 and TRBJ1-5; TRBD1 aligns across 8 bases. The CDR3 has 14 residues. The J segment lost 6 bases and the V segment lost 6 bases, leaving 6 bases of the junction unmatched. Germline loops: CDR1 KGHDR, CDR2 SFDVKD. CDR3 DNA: TGTGCCACCAGTACTCAGGGGGCGCGTCAGCCCCAGCATTTT. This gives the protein CATSTQGARQPQHF.

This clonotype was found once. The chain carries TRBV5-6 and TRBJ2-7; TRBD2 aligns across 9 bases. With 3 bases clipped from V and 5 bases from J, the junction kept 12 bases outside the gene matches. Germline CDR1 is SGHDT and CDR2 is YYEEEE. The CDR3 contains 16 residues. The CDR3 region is CASSYLLVAGVDEQYF. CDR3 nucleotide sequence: TGTGCCAGCAGCTACCTTTTGGTAGCGGGAGTCGACGAGCAGTACTTC.

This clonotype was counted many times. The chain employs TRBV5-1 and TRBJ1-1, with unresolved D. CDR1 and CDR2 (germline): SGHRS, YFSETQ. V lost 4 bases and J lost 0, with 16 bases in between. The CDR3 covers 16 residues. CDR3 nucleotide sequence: TGCGCCAGCAGCCTAGACCCCAGTTTTATGAACACTGAAGCTTTCTTT. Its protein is CASSLDPSFMNTEAFF.

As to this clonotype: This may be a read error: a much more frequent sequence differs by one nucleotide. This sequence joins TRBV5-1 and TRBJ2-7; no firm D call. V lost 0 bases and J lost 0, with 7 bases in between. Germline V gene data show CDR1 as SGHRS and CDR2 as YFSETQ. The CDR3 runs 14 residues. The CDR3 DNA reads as TGCGCCAGCAGCTTGGCGCGGACCTCCTACGAGCAGTACTTC. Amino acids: CASSLARTSYEQYF. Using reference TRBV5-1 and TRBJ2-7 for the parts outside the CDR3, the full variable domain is KAGVTQTPRYLIKTRGQQVTLSCSPISGHRSVSWYQQTPGQGLQFLFEYFSETQRNKGNFPGRFSGRQFSNSRSEMNVSTLELGDSALYLCASSLARTSYEQYFGPGTRLTVT.

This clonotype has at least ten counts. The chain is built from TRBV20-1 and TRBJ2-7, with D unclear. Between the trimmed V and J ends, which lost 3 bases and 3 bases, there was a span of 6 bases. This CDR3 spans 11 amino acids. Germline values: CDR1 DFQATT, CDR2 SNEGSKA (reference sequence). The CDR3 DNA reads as TGCAGTGCTAGCCTGAACTACGAGCAGTACTTC. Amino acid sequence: CSASLNYEQYF.

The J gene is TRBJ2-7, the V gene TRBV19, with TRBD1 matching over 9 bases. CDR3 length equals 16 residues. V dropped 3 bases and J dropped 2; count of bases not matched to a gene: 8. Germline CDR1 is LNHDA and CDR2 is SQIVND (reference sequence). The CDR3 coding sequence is TGTGCCAGTAGTATGGACCCGGGACAGGGTCCCTACGAGCAGTACTTC. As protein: CASSMDPGQGPYEQYF.

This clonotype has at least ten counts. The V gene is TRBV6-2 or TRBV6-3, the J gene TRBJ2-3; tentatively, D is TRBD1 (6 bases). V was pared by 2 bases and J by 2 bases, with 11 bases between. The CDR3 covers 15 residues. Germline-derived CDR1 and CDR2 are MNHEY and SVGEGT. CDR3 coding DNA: TGTGCCAGCAGTTACGGGACAAGTACCACAGATACGCAGTATTTT. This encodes CASSYGTSTTDTQYF.

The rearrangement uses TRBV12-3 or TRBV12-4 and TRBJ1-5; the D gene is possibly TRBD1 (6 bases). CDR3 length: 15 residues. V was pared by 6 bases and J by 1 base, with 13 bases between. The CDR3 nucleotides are TGTGCCAGCAGCAAATGGACAGCCAGCAATCAGCCCCAGCATTTT. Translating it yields CASSKWTASNQPQHF.

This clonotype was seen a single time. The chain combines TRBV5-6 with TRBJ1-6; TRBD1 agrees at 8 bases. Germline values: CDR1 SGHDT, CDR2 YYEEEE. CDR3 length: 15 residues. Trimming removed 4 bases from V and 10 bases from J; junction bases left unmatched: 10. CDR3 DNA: TGTGCCAGCAGCGCGACCGGGACAGGTTTCTCACCCCTCCACTTT. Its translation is CASSATGTGFSPLHF.

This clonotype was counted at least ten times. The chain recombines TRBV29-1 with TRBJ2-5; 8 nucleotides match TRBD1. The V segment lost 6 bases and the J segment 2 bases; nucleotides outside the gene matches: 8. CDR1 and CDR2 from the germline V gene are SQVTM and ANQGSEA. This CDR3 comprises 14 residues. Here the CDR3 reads CSVRQGSLQETQYF. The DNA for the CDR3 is TGCAGCGTCCGACAGGGGTCCTTGCAAGAGACCCAGTACTTC.

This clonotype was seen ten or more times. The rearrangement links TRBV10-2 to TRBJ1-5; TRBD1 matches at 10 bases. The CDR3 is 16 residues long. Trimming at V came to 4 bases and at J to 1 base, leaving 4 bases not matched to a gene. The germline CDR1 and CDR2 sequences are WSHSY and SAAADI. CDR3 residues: CASSATGGLSNQPQHF. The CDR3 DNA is TGCGCCAGCAGTGCGACAGGGGGCTTAAGCAATCAGCCCCAGCATTTT.

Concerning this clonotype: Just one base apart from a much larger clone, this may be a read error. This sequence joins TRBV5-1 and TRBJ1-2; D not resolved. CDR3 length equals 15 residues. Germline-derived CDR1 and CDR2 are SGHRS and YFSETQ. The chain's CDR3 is CASSLVGRTDYGYTF. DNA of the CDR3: TGTGCCAGCAGCTTGGTGGGGAGAACTGACTATGGCTACACCTTC.

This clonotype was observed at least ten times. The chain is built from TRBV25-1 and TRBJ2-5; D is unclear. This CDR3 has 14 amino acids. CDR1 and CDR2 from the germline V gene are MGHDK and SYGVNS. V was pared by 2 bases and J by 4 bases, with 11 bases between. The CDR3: CASSEAGWGETQYF. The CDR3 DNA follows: TGTGCCAGCAGTGAAGCAGGATGGGGAGAGACCCAGTACTTC.

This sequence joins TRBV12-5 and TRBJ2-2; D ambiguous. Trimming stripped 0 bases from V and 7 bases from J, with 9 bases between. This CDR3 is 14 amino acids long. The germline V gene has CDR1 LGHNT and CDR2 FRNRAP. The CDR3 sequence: CASGLVPRIGELFF. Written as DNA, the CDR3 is TGTGCTAGTGGTTTGGTACCAAGGATCGGGGAGCTGTTTTTT.

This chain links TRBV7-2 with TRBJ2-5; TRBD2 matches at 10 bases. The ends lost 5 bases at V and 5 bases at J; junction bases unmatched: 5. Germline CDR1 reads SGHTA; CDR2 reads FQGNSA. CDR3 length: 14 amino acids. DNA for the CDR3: TGTGCCAGCAGCAAGTCGGGACTAGCGGAGACCCAGTACTTC. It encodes CASSKSGLAETQYF.

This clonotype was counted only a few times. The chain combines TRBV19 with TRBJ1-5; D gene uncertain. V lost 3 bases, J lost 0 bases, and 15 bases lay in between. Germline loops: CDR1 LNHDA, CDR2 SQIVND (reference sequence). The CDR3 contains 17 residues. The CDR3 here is CASSIPRLPYSNQPQHF. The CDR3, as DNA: TGTGCCAGTAGTATTCCTCGGCTCCCCTATAGCAATCAGCCCCAGCATTTT. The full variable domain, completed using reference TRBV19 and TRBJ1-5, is DGGITQSPKYLFRKEGQNVTLSCEQNLNHDAMYWYRQDPGQGLRLIYYSQIVNDFQKGDIAEGYSVSREKKESFPLTVTSAQKNPTAFYLCASSIPRLPYSNQPQHFGDGTRLSIL.

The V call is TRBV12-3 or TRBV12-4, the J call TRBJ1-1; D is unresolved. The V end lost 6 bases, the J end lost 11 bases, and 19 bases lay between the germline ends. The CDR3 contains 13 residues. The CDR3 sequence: CASRPNTEDRAFF. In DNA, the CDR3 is TGTGCCAGCAGGCCAAATACAGAGGATCGGGCTTTCTTT.

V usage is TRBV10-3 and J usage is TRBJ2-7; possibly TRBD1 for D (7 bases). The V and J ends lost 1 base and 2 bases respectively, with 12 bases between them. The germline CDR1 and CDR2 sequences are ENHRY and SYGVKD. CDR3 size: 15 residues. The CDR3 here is CAISELGGTAYEQYF. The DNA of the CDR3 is TGTGCCATCAGTGAGTTAGGAGGGACAGCCTACGAGCAGTACTTC.

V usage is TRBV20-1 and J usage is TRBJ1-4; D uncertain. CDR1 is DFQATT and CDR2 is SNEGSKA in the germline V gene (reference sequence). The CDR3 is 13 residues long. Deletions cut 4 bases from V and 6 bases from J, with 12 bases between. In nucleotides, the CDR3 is TGCAGTGCTAAGCCGGGGTCTGATGAAAAACTGTTTTTT. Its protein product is CSAKPGSDEKLFF.